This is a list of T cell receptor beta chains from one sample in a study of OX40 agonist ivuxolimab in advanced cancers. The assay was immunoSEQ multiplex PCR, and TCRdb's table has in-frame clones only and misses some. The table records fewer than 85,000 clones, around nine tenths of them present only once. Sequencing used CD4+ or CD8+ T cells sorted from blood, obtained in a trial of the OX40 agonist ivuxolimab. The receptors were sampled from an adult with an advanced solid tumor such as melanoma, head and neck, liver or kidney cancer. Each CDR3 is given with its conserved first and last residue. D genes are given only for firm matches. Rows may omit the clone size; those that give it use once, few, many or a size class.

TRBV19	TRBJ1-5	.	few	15	TGTGCCAGTAGCCCAGTCATGTATAGCAATCAGCCCCAGCATTTT	CASSPVMYSNQPQHF
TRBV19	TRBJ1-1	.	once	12	TGTGCCAGTAGTATGGTCTACACTGAAGCTTTCTTT	CASSMVYTEAFF
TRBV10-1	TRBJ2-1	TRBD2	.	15	TGCGCCAGCAGTTCCGGGACTAGCGGAGACAATGAGCAGTTCTTC	CASSSGTSGDNEQFF
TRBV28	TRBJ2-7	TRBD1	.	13	TGTGCCACCAAGACAGGGGGAGGCCACGAGCAGTACTTC	CATKTGGGHEQYF
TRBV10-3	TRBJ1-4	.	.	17	TGTGCCATCAGTGACACTAACCGGGGTGCAACTAATGAAAAACTGTTTTTT	CAISDTNRGATNEKLFF
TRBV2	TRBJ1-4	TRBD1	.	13	TGTGCCAGCCGGGGACAGCCTAATGAAAAACTGTTTTTT	CASRGQPNEKLFF
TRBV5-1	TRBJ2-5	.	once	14	TGCGCCAGCAGCTACTCGCCGGAGAGAGAGACCCAGTACTTC	CASSYSPERETQYF
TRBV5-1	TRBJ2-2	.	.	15	TGCGCCAGCAGCTTTTACAGTGAGAACACCGGGGAGCTGTTTTTT	CASSFYSENTGELFF
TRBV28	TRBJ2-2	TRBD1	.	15	TGTGCCAGCAGTTCCCCGGGACAGGGTTCCGGGGAGCTGTTTTTT	CASSSPGQGSGELFF
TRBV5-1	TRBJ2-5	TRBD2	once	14	TGCGCCAGCAGCTTAGCGGGGGGGCCGGAGACCCAGTACTTC	CASSLAGGPETQYF
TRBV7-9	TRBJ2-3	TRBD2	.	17	TGTGCCAGCAGCTTAGGGACGCGGGGGGCGGGCACAGATACGCAGTATTTT	CASSLGTRGAGTDTQYF
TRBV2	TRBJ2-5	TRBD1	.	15	TGTGCCAGCAGCAAGGACAGGGGATTCCAAGAGACCCAGTACTTC	CASSKDRGFQETQYF
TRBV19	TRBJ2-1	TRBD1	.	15	TGTGCCAGTAGTATAGGGGGACAGCGCCACAATGAGCAGTTCTTC	CASSIGGQRHNEQFF
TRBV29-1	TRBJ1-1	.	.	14	TGCAGCGCCACCCGTGGGGCCTCGAACACTGAAGCTTTCTTT	CSATRGASNTEAFF
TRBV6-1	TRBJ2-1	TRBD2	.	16	TGTGCCAGCAGTGTTACGACTAGCGGGAGGTGGCCCGAGCAGTTCTTC	CASSVTTSGRWPEQFF
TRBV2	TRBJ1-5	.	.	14	TGTGCCAGCAGTGACAGGGGCTATGGTCAGCCCCAGCATTTT	CASSDRGYGQPQHF
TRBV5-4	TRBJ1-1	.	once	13	TGTGCCAGCAGCAACGATAGGAACACTGAAGCTTTCTTT	CASSNDRNTEAFF
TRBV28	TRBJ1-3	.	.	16	TGTGCCAGCAGTTTCGGTGGTCAGGGCCTTGGAAACACCATATATTTT	CASSFGGQGLGNTIYF
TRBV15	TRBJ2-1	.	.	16	TGTGCCACCAGCAGGACGGCTGGGCGGGCGGGCAATGAGCAGTTCTTC	CATSRTAGRAGNEQFF
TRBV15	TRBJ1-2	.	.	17	TGTGCCACCAGCAGAGATGGTGGGACCGGATTTAACTATGGCTACACCTTC	CATSRDGGTGFNYGYTF
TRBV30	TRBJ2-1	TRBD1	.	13	TGTGCCTGGCAGGGGGTGGTTCGCAATGAGCAGTTCTTC	CAWQGVVRNEQFF
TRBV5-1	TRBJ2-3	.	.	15	TGCGCCAGCAGCTTGGGCGGCAAATTAATGGATACGCAGTATTTT	CASSLGGKLMDTQYF
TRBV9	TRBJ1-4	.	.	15	TGTGCCAGCAGCGTAGGAATGCAGGGGTGGGAAAAACTGTTTTTT	CASSVGMQGWEKLFF
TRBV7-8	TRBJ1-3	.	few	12	TGTGCCAGCAGCTTCGGCGGAAACACCATATATTTT	CASSFGGNTIYF
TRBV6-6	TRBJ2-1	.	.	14	TGTGCCAGCAGGGACTTAAGCTCCTACAATGAGCAGTTCTTC	CASRDLSSYNEQFF
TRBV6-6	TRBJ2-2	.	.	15	TGTGCCAGCCTCCTCGGTGGGAGAGCCACCGGGGAGCTGTTTTTT	CASLLGGRATGELFF
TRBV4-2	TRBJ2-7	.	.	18	TGTGCCAGCAGCCAGGCCTTTGTTATTGGAGGGAGCTCCCACGAGCAGTACTTC	CASSQAFVIGGSSHEQYF
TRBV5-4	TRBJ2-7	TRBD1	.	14	TGTGCCAGCAGCTTTGTAGGGACAGGGGCAGAGCAGTACTTC	CASSFVGTGAEQYF
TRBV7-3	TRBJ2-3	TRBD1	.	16	TGTGCCAGCAGCTTAGGGACAGGGCGGTCCACAGATACGCAGTATTTT	CASSLGTGRSTDTQYF
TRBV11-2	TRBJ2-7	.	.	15	TGTGCCAGCAGCTTAGAAGATAGTGGGTTCTACGAGCAGTACTTC	CASSLEDSGFYEQYF
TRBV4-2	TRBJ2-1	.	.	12	TGTGCCAGCAGCCTTGAAGGAAATGAGCAGTTCTTC	CASSLEGNEQFF
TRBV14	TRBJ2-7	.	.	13	TGTGCCAGCAGCCCGGGACGAGGGTACGAGCAGTACTTC	CASSPGRGYEQYF
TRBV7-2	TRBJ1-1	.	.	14	TGTGCCAGCAGCTCCTCCGGTACAGGTCGGGGCTCTTTCTTT	CASSSSGTGRGSFF
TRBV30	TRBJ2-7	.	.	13	TGTGCCTTCTCGACAGGAGTCTCCTACGAGCAGTACTTC	CAFSTGVSYEQYF
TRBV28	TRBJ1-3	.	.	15	TGTGCCAGCAGCACTCATGGATTATCTGGAAACACCATATATTTT	CASSTHGLSGNTIYF
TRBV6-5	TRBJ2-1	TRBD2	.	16	TGTGCCAGCAGTTATGAAAGTAGGACTAGCGTCAATGAGCAGTTCTTC	CASSYESRTSVNEQFF
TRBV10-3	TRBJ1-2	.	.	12	TGTGCCATCAGTGAGTCTGACCGCGGCTACACCTTC	CAISESDRGYTF
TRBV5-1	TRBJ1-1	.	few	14	TGCGCCAGCAGCTATAGAGGGGAGAACACTGAAGCTTTCTTT	CASSYRGENTEAFF
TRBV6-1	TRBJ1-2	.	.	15	TGTGCCAGCAGTGAAGGGTCGTCAACCCGCGGGGGCTACACCTTC	CASSEGSSTRGGYTF
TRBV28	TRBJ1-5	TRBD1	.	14	TGTGCCAGCAGCACGGGACAGGGCAATCAGCCCCAGCATTTT	CASSTGQGNQPQHF
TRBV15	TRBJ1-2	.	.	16	TGTGCCACCAGCAGAGATCGCGCCCAAACGAGCTATGGCTACACCTTC	CATSRDRAQTSYGYTF
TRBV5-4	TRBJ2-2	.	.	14	TGTGCCAGCAGCTTGGCGCAGGGGCCCGGGGAGCTGTTTTTT	CASSLAQGPGELFF
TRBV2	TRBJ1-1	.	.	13	TGTGCCAGCAGTGGGGGGGCTCGGACTGAAGCTTTCTTT	CASSGGARTEAFF
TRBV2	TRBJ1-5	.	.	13	TGTGCCAGCAGAAGTTCAGATTTTCAGCCCCAGCATTTT	CASRSSDFQPQHF
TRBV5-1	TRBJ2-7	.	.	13	TGCGCCAGCAGCCCGGGAGTGACTCTCGAGCAGTACTTC	CASSPGVTLEQYF
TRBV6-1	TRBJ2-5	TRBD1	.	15	TGTGCCAGCAGTGCCGCGACAGGGGTTAGGGAGACCCAGTACTTC	CASSAATGVRETQYF
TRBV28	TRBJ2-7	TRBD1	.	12	TGTGCCAGCAGTTTATCACCCGGGACAGAGTACTTC	CASSLSPGTEYF
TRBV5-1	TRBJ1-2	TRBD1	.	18	TGCGCCAGCAGCTTGTTTGACCCGGGACAGGGTGGGAAAAATGGCTACACCTTC	CASSLFDPGQGGKNGYTF
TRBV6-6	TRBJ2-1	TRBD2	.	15	TGTGCCAGCAGCCCGAGCGGGGTCTCCTACAATGAGCAGTTCTTC	CASSPSGVSYNEQFF
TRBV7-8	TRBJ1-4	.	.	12	TGTGCCAGCAGCGACCTTAATGAAAAACTGTTTTTT	CASSDLNEKLFF
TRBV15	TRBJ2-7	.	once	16	TGTGCCACCAGCAGAGATTTAAACTCCTGGGTGGGCGAGCAGTACTTC	CATSRDLNSWVGEQYF
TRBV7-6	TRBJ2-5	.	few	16	TGTGCCAGCAGCTTAGCGCCGGCCTCCAAGGGTGAGACCCAGTACTTC	CASSLAPASKGETQYF
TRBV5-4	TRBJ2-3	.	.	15	TGTGCCAGCAGCCAACCGGGAGTTAGCGCAGATACGCAGTATTTT	CASSQPGVSADTQYF
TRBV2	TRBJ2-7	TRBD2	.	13	TGTGCCAGCAGTGAGCGGGAGTGGGGCCCCTGGTACTTC	CASSEREWGPWYF
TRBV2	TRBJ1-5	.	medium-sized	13	TGTGCCAGCGCGGCCTCCGAAGGTCAGCCCCAGCATTTT	CASAASEGQPQHF
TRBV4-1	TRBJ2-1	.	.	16	TGCGCCAGCAGCCAAGAGAAGGCAGGGATGAACAATGAGCAGTTCTTC	CASSQEKAGMNNEQFF
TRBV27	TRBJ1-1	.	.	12	TGTGCCAGTAACAGTGATCTCGGTGAAGCTTTCTTT	CASNSDLGEAFF
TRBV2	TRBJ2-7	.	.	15	TGTGCCAGCAGTGATGTCGGGGGAAGCTCCTACGAGCAGTACTTC	CASSDVGGSSYEQYF
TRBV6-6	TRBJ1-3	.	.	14	TGTGCCAGCAGACAGTCGAGCTCTGGAAACACCATATATTTT	CASRQSSSGNTIYF
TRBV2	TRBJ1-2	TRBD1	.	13	TGTGCCAGCAGATTCGACAGGGTGAGCGGCTACACCTTC	CASRFDRVSGYTF